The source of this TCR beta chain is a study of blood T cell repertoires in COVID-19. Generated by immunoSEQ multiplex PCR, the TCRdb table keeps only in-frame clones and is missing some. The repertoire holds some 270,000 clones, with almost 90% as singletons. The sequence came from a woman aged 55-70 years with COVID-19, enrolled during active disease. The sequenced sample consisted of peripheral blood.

In nucleotides, the CDR3 is TGTGCCAGCAGACTAGTAGGACAGGGGAGCTATGGCTACACCTTC. Its translation is CASRLVGQGSYGYTF. This chain links TRBV2 with TRBJ1-2, with 9 bases lining up with TRBD1. Germline CDR1 SNHLY, CDR2 FYNNEI. Trimming removed 6 bases from V and 4 bases from J; junction bases left unmatched: 9. CDR3 size: 15 residues.